Listed here are 7 T cell receptor beta chains from one sample, sequenced in a study of blood T cell repertoires in COVID-19. Clones were sequenced by immunoSEQ multiplex PCR, and TCRdb holds only the in-frame ones, with some missing. The sample shows about 110,000 clones, 85% of them seen only once. Sequencing was carried out using peripheral blood. These receptors came from a human donor in a cohort sampled during active COVID-19.

The chain has TRBV12-3 or TRBV12-4 and TRBJ1-1, with 7 bases that match TRBD1. The CDR3 totals 13 residues. V lost 5 bases to trimming and J lost 6 bases; unmatched junction nucleotides: 6. In DNA form, the CDR3 reads TGTGCCAGCAGTCCTACAGGGGTGGCTGAAGCTTTCTTT. This sequence encodes CASSPTGVAEAFF.

The chain links TRBV7-7 to TRBJ2-2; 12 nucleotides align to TRBD1. Trimming at V came to 1 base and at J to 5 bases, leaving 8 bases not matched to a gene. From germline, CDR1 is SSHAT and CDR2 FNYEAQ (reference sequence). The CDR3 has 18 amino acids. CDR3 region: CASSLEGQGAVRTGELFF. The CDR3 DNA is TGTGCCAGCAGCTTAGAGGGACAGGGGGCTGTGAGGACCGGGGAGCTGTTTTTT.

This chain joins TRBV5-4 and TRBJ2-2; D is unclear. This CDR3 is 16 amino acids long. Germline CDR1 is SGHNT and CDR2 is YYREEE (reference sequence). Trimming took off 4 bases at V and 1 base at J, with 14 bases between the two ends. CDR3 in DNA: TGTGCCAGCAGCCGACCGTCGACAATGAACACCGGGGAGCTGTTTTTT. It codes for CASSRPSTMNTGELFF. Using reference TRBV5-4 and TRBJ2-2 for the parts outside the CDR3, the full variable domain is ETGVTQSPTHLIKTRGQQVTLRCSSQSGHNTVSWYQQALGQGPQFIFQYYREEENGRGNFPPRFSGLQFPNYSSELNVNALELDDSALYLCASSRPSTMNTGELFFGEGSRLTVL.

This sequence joins TRBV6-2 or TRBV6-3 and TRBJ1-6; D is undetermined. The CDR3 has 13 residues. Trimming took off 2 bases at V and 8 bases at J, with 7 bases between the two ends. Germline values: CDR1 MNHEY, CDR2 SVGEGT. The CDR3 DNA reads TGTGCCAGCAGTTACGAGTTCCATTCACCCCTCCACTTT. Protein: CASSYEFHSPLHF.

CDR3 protein: CASSLGPAGGSYNEQFF. CDR3 in DNA: TGTGCCAGCAGCTTAGGACCAGCGGGGGGTTCCTACAATGAGCAGTTCTTC. The chain has TRBV7-3 and TRBJ2-1, with 9 bases that match TRBD2. Unmatched junction bases numbered 6, after V lost 2 bases and J lost 1 base. CDR3 length: 17 residues. From germline, CDR1 is SGHTA and CDR2 FQGTGA.

The chain links TRBV7-6 to TRBJ1-2; 9 bases are shared with TRBD1. CDR1 is SGHVS and CDR2 is FNYEAQ in the germline V gene. The CDR3 is 14 residues long. Trimming removed 4 bases from V and 4 bases from J; junction bases left unmatched: 4. The CDR3 loop reads CASSSGQGVYGYTF. The CDR3 bases are TGTGCCAGCAGCTCGGGACAGGGCGTCTATGGCTACACCTTC.

This clone has just a few counts. The genes are TRBV12-3 or TRBV12-4 and TRBJ2-7; tentative D call: TRBD2 (5 bases). Trimming removed 4 bases at V and 7 bases at J, with 11 bases between. This CDR3 comprises 12 residues. CDR3 nucleotide sequence: TGTGCCAGCAGTTCTTGGACGGGGGAGCAGTACTTC. Its protein is CASSSWTGEQYF.